What follows are 19 T cell receptor beta chains derived from one specimen sequenced in a study of blood T cell repertoires in COVID-19. Assay used: immunoSEQ multiplex PCR; TCRdb lists only in-frame clones, some missing. Here the sample spans tens of thousands of clones, roughly 80% being singletons. Input material: peripheral blood. These receptors were taken from a woman in her forties or fifties with active or convalescent COVID-19.

This clone appeared once. The rearrangement uses TRBV28 and TRBJ2-2; D is uncertain. V lost 6 bases and J lost 0, with 8 bases in between. The germline V gene encodes CDR1 MDHEN and CDR2 SYDVKM. CDR3 length: 14 amino acids. CDR3: CASRGSPNTGELFF. The CDR3, as DNA: TGTGCCAGCAGGGGTAGCCCGAACACCGGGGAGCTGTTTTTT.

The chain couples TRBV7-2 to TRBJ1-4; D possibly corresponds to TRBD1 (6 bases). The length of the CDR3 is 15 residues. Germline assignment: CDR1 SGHTA and CDR2 FQGNSA. Trimming pared 5 bases from V and 5 bases from J, leaving 15 bases between. The CDR3 DNA reads as TGTGCCAGCAGCCAAAGACAGGCCCGGAATGAAAAACTGTTTTTT. This translates into CASSQRQARNEKLFF. Complete variable domain (other parts from reference TRBV7-2 and TRBJ1-4): GAGVSQSPSNKVTEKGKDVELRCDPISGHTALYWYRQSLGQGLEFLIYFQGNSAPDKSGLPSDRFSAERTGGSVSTLTIQRTQQEDSAVYLCASSQRQARNEKLFFGSGTQLSVL.

The chain employs TRBV7-9 and TRBJ2-7; weak D call: TRBD2 (6 bases). Trimming pared 4 bases from V and 2 bases from J, leaving 9 bases between. Germline V gene lookup returns CDR1 SEHNR and CDR2 FQNEAQ (reference sequence). This CDR3 comprises 13 residues. The chain's CDR3 is CASSSGGPYEQYF. The DNA of the CDR3 is TGTGCCAGCAGCTCCGGGGGTCCCTACGAGCAGTACTTC. Using reference TRBV7-9 and TRBJ2-7 for the parts outside the CDR3, the full variable domain is DTGVSQNPRHKITKRGQNVTFRCDPISEHNRLYWYRQTLGQGPEFLTYFQNEAQLEKSRLLSDRFSAERPKGSFSTLEIQRTEQGDSAMYLCASSSGGPYEQYFGPGTRLTVT.

This clone was seen repeatedly, ten times or more. This sequence joins TRBV4-1 and TRBJ1-5, with 7 bases lining up with TRBD1. The V gene end was trimmed by 0 bases and the J gene end by 11 bases; junction bases not matched to a gene: 13. CDR1 is MGHRA and CDR2 is YSYEKL in the germline V gene. The CDR3 has 16 amino acids. The CDR3 DNA sequence: TGCGCCAGCAGCCAAGATCAGGGGGGCTGGCGCGAAGCCCAGCATTTT. Translating gives CASSQDQGGWREAQHF.

The chain carries TRBV4-2 and TRBJ2-7; weak D call: TRBD2 (6 bases). The CDR3 is 15 residues long. Germline lookup yields CDR1 LGHNA and CDR2 YNFKEQ. Deletions cut 1 base from V and 2 bases from J, with 12 bases between. This CDR3 is CASSQALANAYEQYF. CDR3 sequence (DNA): TGTGCCAGCAGCCAAGCACTAGCTAACGCCTACGAGCAGTACTTC.

V and J are TRBV25-1 and TRBJ1-2; a weak D match, TRBD1 (6 bases). This CDR3 has 14 amino acids. V lost 3 bases, J lost 5 bases, and 13 bases lay in between. Germline V gene lookup returns CDR1 MGHDK and CDR2 SYGVNS. In DNA, the CDR3 is TGTGCCAGCAGTGATCCCGACAGGCCATATGGCTACACCTTC. It is translated as CASSDPDRPYGYTF.

The genes are TRBV6-6 and TRBJ1-2, with 10 bases identical to TRBD1. Germline V gives CDR1 MNHNY, CDR2 SVGAGI (reference sequence). The CDR3 has 15 amino acids. The V segment lost 2 bases and the J segment 4 bases; nucleotides outside the gene matches: 4. CDR3 region: CASSYGTGALYGYTF. The CDR3 bases are TGTGCCAGCAGTTACGGGACAGGGGCCCTCTATGGCTACACCTTC.

V usage is TRBV7-6 and J usage is TRBJ2-3; maybe TRBD2 (6 bases). The germline V gene has CDR1 SGHVS and CDR2 FNYEAQ. This CDR3 is built from 15 residues. Trimming cost V 1 base and J 4 bases, with 12 bases left between them. The CDR3 region has the DNA TGTGCCAGCAGCTTAGGGGGGGAGTCGTCAGATACGCAGTATTTT. Amino acids: CASSLGGESSDTQYF.

V is TRBV5-1 and J is TRBJ2-7, with 10 bases fitting TRBD2. The CDR3 has 13 residues. CDR1 and CDR2 from the germline V gene are SGHRS and YFSETQ. The ends lost 4 bases at V and 6 bases at J; junction bases unmatched: 4. Written as DNA, the CDR3 is TGCGCCAGCAGCCAGCGGGAGGGGATCGAGCAGTACTTC. It specifies CASSQREGIEQYF. The full variable domain, its missing parts supplied by reference TRBV5-1 and TRBJ2-7, is KAGVTQTPRYLIKTRGQQVTLSCSPISGHRSVSWYQQTPGQGLQFLFEYFSETQRNKGNFPGRFSGRQFSNSRSEMNVSTLELGDSALYLCASSQREGIEQYFGPGTRLTVT.

The chain recombines TRBV4-1 with TRBJ2-3; the D gene is possibly TRBD2 (7 bases). Germline lookup yields CDR1 MGHRA and CDR2 YSYEKL. The CDR3 runs to 16 residues. The V end lost 0 bases, the J end lost 5 bases, and 15 bases lay between the germline ends. CDR3 bases: TGCGCCAGCAGCCAAGATGGCGGGGGCCAGGGAGATACGCAGTATTTT. Protein product: CASSQDGGGQGDTQYF.

This chain uses TRBV30 with TRBJ1-3; D may be TRBD1 (6 bases). V was cut by 1 base and J by 2 bases, with 15 bases left in between. This CDR3 has 16 amino acids. CDR1 GTSNPN and CDR2 SVGIG come from the germline V gene (reference sequence). CDR3 in amino acids: CAWSGDTTYTGNTIYF. In DNA, the CDR3 is TGTGCCTGGAGTGGGGACACAACCTATACTGGAAACACCATATATTTT. The variable domain in full, with the rest retrieved from reference TRBV30 and TRBJ1-3, is SQTIHQWPATLVQPVGSPLSLECTVEGTSNPNLYWYRQAAGRGLQLLFYSVGIGQISSEVPQNLSASRPQDRQFILSSKKLLLSDSGFYLCAWSGDTTYTGNTIYFGEGSWLTVV.

The chain carries TRBV19 and TRBJ1-3; no firm D call. This CDR3 spans 12 amino acids. CDR1 LNHDA and CDR2 SQIVND come from the germline V gene (reference sequence). V was trimmed by 9 bases and J by 0 bases, leaving 6 bases between them. CDR3 loop: CARGASGNTIYF. The CDR3 DNA reads TGTGCCAGGGGAGCCTCTGGAAACACCATATATTTT.

V usage is TRBV3-1 (or the pseudogene TRBV3-2) and J usage is TRBJ2-3, with TRBD2 matching 7 bases. Germline CDR1 and CDR2: LGHDT and YNNKEL (reference sequence). The CDR3 has 16 amino acids. J was trimmed by 3 bases and V by 0 bases; bases with no gene match: 6. The CDR3 DNA is TGTGCCAGCAGCCAAGAAACAGCCGGGAGGACAGATACGCAGTATTTT. Encoded protein: CASSQETAGRTDTQYF.

The chain is built from TRBV19 and TRBJ2-6, with 11 positions matching TRBD1. The CDR3 length is 16 residues. The germline V gene encodes CDR1 LNHDA and CDR2 SQIVND (reference sequence). Losses at the gene ends were 6 bases for V and 2 bases for J; bases not matched to a gene: 3. The CDR3 DNA reads TGTGCCAGTAGGGACAGGGGGCGAACTGGGGCCAACGTCCTGACTTTC. This gives the protein CASRDRGRTGANVLTF.

There are many counts of this clone. The chain couples TRBV2 to TRBJ2-2, with TRBD2 matching 7 bases. The CDR3 spans 14 residues. The germline CDR1 and CDR2 sequences are SNHLY and FYNNEI. With 7 bases clipped from V and 1 base from J, the junction kept 3 bases outside the gene matches. In DNA form, the CDR3 reads TGTGCCAGCAAGGGCGGGAGGAACACCGGGGAGCTGTTTTTT. It encodes CASKGGRNTGELFF.

V gene TRBV28 combines with J gene TRBJ2-5; 8 positions match TRBD1. J was trimmed by 4 bases and V by 6 bases; bases with no gene match: 10. The CDR3 has 15 residues. Germline V gives CDR1 MDHEN, CDR2 SYDVKM. As DNA, the CDR3 is TGTGCCAGCAGCCCGGGACAGGCCCAAGGAGAGACCCAGTACTTC. The encoded protein is CASSPGQAQGETQYF.

V is TRBV5-4 and J is TRBJ2-7; 7 nucleotides align to TRBD1. With V trimmed by 1 base and J by 0 bases, 7 bases remained unmatched. The CDR3 covers 16 residues. Germline assignment: CDR1 SGHNT and CDR2 YYREEE (reference sequence). The CDR3 reads CASSLHGQVLSYEQYF. In DNA form, the CDR3 reads TGTGCCAGCAGCTTGCATGGACAGGTCCTCTCCTACGAGCAGTACTTC.

In this sample, this clone turned up a few times. This chain links TRBV4-2 with TRBJ2-1; 11 nucleotides agree with TRBD2. The CDR3 length is 17 residues. The V gene end was trimmed by 0 bases and the J gene end by 7 bases; junction bases not matched to a gene: 8. CDR1 and CDR2 (germline): LGHNA, YNFKEQ. This CDR3 reads CASSQDATSGSYNEQFF. Here the CDR3 DNA reads TGTGCCAGCAGCCAAGATGCTACTAGCGGGAGTTATAATGAGCAGTTCTTC.

The chain is built from TRBV9 and TRBJ1-3; 7 nucleotides agree with TRBD1. CDR1 SGDLS and CDR2 YYNGEE come from the germline V gene. With V trimmed by 0 bases and J by 0 bases, 9 bases remained unmatched. The CDR3 runs to 18 residues. The CDR3 nucleotides are TGTGCCAGCAGCGTAGCTTTGACAGGGTACCCCTCTGGAAACACCATATATTTT. Translation: CASSVALTGYPSGNTIYF.